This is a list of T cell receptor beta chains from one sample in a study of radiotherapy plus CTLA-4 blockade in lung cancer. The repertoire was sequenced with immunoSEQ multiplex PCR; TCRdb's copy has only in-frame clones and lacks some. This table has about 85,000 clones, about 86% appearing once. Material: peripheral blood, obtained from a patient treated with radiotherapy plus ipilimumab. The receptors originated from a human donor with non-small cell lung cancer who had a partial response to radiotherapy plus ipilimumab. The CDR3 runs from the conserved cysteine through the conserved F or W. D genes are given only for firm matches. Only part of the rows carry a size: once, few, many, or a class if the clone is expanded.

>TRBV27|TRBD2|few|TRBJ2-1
TGTGCCAGCAGGGCCAAAGCGGGAGGGGTTTTCTTGTCGGATGAGCAGTTCTTC
CASRAKAGGVFLSDEQFF
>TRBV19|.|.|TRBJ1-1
TGTGCCAGTAGTATGATTAGTCGTAGCCGCGTCGGGAATTTCTTT
CASSMISRSRVGNFF
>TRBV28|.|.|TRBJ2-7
TGTGCCAGCAGTCTATCTAACGAGCAGTACTTC
CASSLSNEQYF
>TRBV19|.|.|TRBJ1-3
TGCGCCAGTAGTACCACAGGGGGAAACACCATATATTTT
CASSTTGGNTIYF
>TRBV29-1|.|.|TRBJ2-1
TGCAGCGTTGAATTTGGGCAGGGGCGGGTAGGTGAGCAGTTCTTC
CSVEFGQGRVGEQFF
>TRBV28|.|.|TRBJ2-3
TGTGCCAGCAGTTTCCCAAAAGGGCGGAGCGGGAGCACAGATACGCAGTATTTT
CASSFPKGRSGSTDTQYF
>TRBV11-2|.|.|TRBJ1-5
TGTGCCAGCAGCTCAGGGGCAGTTAGCAATCAGCCCCAGCATTTT
CASSSGAVSNQPQHF
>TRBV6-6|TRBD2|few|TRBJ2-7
TGTGCCAGCAATCGAGCCGGACTAGCGGCCTACGAGCAGTACTTC
CASNRAGLAAYEQYF
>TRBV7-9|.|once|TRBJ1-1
TGTGCCAGCAGCTGGCAGGGCCTCACGGGGGGACACACTGAAGCTTTCTTT
CASSWQGLTGGHTEAFF
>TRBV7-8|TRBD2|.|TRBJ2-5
TGTGCCAGCAGCTTAACAAGCGGGAGGGCGAAAGAGACCCAGTACTTC
CASSLTSGRAKETQYF
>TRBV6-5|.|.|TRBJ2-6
TGTGCCAGCACCTCCCCAGGGGCTGGGGCCAACGTCCTGACTTTC
CASTSPGAGANVLTF
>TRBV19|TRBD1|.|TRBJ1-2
TGTGCCAGTAGTATCTACAGGGGGCCCTATGGCTACACCTTC
CASSIYRGPYGYTF
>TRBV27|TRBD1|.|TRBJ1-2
TGTGCCAGCAGTCCTGACAGGGTCGGTGGCTACACCTTC
CASSPDRVGGYTF
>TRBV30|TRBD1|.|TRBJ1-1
TGTGCCTCACAGGGGGCAGCTGAAGCTTTCTTT
CASQGAAEAFF
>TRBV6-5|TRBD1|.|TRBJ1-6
TGTGCCAGCAGGGGGACAGGGGGCATTTCACCCCTCCACTTT
CASRGTGGISPLHF
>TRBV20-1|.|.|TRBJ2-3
TGCAGTGCCGCACAGAGCGGTACGCAGTATTTT
CSAAQSGTQYF
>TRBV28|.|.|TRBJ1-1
TGTGCCAGCAGGATTTCTCGGGTTGGAGGGGCTTTCTTT
CASRISRVGGAFF
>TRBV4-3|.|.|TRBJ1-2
TGCGCCAGCAGCCAAGATGCGAACGCCAAACCGTTGGGCTACACCTTC
CASSQDANAKPLGYTF
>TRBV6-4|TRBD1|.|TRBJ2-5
TGTGCCAGCAGTGTTGACAGGGGGAGAACGCGGTACTTC
CASSVDRGRTRYF
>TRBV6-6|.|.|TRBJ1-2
TGTGCCAGCAGTAAGCAGGGTAGTATAGATGGCTACACCTTC
CASSKQGSIDGYTF
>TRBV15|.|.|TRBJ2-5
TGTGCCACCGGCGAGCGGGTTTCGGAGACCCAGTACTTC
CATGERVSETQYF
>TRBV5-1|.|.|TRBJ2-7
TGCGCCAGCAGCTTGAGACAGGGAGGAACCTACGAGCAGTACTTC
CASSLRQGGTYEQYF
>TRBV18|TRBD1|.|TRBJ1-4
TGTGCCAGCTCACCTGGACAGGGCGGGACGGAAAAACTGTTTTTT
CASSPGQGGTEKLFF
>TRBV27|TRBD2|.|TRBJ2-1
TGTGCCAGCAGTATCACTAGCGGGAGGTGGAATGAGCAGTTCTTC
CASSITSGRWNEQFF
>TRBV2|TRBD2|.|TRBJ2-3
TGTGCCAGCAGTTATGCTAGCGGGAGTGGTACGCAGTATTTT
CASSYASGSGTQYF
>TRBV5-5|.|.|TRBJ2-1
TGTGCCAGCAGCTTGGCCTCGACTAGGGGCAATGAGCAGTTCTTC
CASSLASTRGNEQFF
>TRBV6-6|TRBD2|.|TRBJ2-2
TGTGCCAGCAGCCCTAGCGGGAAGGACACCGGGGAGCTGTTTTTT
CASSPSGKDTGELFF
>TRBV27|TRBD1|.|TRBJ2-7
TGTGCCAGCAGTTTATCGGGACAGGCCTACGAGCAGTACTTC
CASSLSGQAYEQYF
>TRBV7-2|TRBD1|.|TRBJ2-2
TGTGCCAGCAGCTTAGTCCCAGGGGGATATCGGAACACCGGGGAGCTGTTTTTT
CASSLVPGGYRNTGELFF
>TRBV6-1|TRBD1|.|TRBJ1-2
TGTGCCAGCAGTGAATCAGGACAGGGCTATGGCTACACCTTC
CASSESGQGYGYTF
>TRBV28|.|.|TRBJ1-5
TGTGCCAGCACAGGGGCCAGCAATCAGCCCCAGCATTTT
CASTGASNQPQHF
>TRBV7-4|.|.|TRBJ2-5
TGTGCCAGCAGCTTGGGCAGGGGAGAGACCCAGTACTTC
CASSLGRGETQYF
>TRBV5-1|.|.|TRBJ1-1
TGCGCCAGCAGCTTGACCCCGACAGGAGCGAACACTGAAGCTTTCTTT
CASSLTPTGANTEAFF
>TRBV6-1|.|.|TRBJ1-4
TGTGCCAGCAGTGAAGTATTCGCCCGGGGTGAAAAACTGTTTTTT
CASSEVFARGEKLFF
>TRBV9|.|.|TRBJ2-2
TGTGCCAGCAGCCCTCGGGGAGTAAACACCGGGGAGCTGTTTTTT
CASSPRGVNTGELFF
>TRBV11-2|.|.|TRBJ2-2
TGTGCCAGCAGCTTAGCCAGGAACCCCACCACCGGGGAGCTGTTTTTT
CASSLARNPTTGELFF
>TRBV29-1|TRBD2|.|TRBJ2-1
TGCAGCGTTCAAACTAGCGGGATGTACAATGAGCAGTTCTTC
CSVQTSGMYNEQFF
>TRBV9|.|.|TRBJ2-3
TGTGCCAGCAGCGTAGGTATAACTGGCACAGATACGCAGTATTTT
CASSVGITGTDTQYF
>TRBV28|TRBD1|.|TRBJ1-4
TGTGCCAGCAGCACCCCGGACAGGGACGAAAAACTGTTTTTT
CASSTPDRDEKLFF
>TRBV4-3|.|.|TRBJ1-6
TGCGCCAGCAGCCAAGATCAGGGGACGAATTCACCCCTCCACTTT
CASSQDQGTNSPLHF
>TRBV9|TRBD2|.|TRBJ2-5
TGTGCCAGCAGCCCTCGGGACTACTCGTTGGAGACCCAGTACTTC
CASSPRDYSLETQYF
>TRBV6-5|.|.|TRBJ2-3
TGTGCCAGCAGTTACTCCACTTCAGATACGCAGTATTTT
CASSYSTSDTQYF
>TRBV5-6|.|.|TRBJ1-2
TGTGCCAGCAGCCGCCGGACGGGGATCTACACCTTC
CASSRRTGIYTF
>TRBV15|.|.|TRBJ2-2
TGTGCCACCAGCCGACGGGGGAACACCGGGGAGCTGTTTTTT
CATSRRGNTGELFF
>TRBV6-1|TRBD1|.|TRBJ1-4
TGTGCCAGCAGTGAATGGGGACAGGGGAATGAAAAACTGTTTTTT
CASSEWGQGNEKLFF
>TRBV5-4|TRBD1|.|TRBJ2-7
TGTGCCAGCAGCTGGGGACAGGGAGGCGAGCAGTACTTC
CASSWGQGGEQYF
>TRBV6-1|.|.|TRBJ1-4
TGTGCCAGCAGGGACGGGACACCGAATGAAAAACTGTTTTTT
CASRDGTPNEKLFF
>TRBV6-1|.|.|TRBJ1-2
TGTGCCAGCACCCCCGACAGATATGGCTACACCTTC
CASTPDRYGYTF
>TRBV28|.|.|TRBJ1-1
TGTGCCAGCCCGGAGGCACATAACACTGAAGCTTTCTTT
CASPEAHNTEAFF
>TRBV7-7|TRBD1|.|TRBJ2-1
TGTGCTAGCAGCCGGGACAGGGATACTGAGCAGTTCTTC
CASSRDRDTEQFF
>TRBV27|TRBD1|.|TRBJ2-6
TGTGCCAGCAGTTCCATATTAGGGACAGGGGGTCGTCGAGGGGACGTCCTGACTTTC
CASSSILGTGGRRGDVLTF
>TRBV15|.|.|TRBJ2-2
TGTGCCACCAGCATCAGCGCGACCGGGGAGCTGTTTTTT
CATSISATGELFF
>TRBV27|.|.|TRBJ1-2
TGTGCCAGCAGTCCCCGAGGGAACTATGGCTACACCTTC
CASSPRGNYGYTF
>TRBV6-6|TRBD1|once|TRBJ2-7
TGTGCCAGCAGGTCAGGGGGCGGCTACGAGCAGTACTTC
CASRSGGGYEQYF
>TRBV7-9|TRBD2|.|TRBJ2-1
TGTGCCAGCAGCTTAGAGAAACTAGCGGGAGGCGACAATGAGCAGTTCTTC
CASSLEKLAGGDNEQFF
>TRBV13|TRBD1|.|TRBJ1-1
TGTGCCAGCAGCTTCGGGACAGGGGCCCCTGAAGCTTTCTTT
CASSFGTGAPEAFF